Shown below are 9 T cell receptor beta chains from a single sample sequenced in a study of T cells after yellow fever vaccination (dated by TCRdb to between 2018 and 2021). The method was 5' RACE. Instrument used: Illumina HiSeq 2500. TCRdb passed the public sequencing reads through fastp at Q25 and MiXCR, retaining productive beta sequences. Under each unique CDR3 protein, matching rows form one entry showing the most common genes and DNA. This sample lists about 300,000 distinct CDR3 sequences; around 6.8% were detected once. Of the sample, 15% to 20% is held by the ten largest clones. Taken with the paper, the label for treatment or condition translates to: live attenuated yellow fever vaccine strain. Material: PBMCs, obtained approximately 40 days after the first yellow fever vaccination. The source of these receptors is a man younger than 35 who received the YFV17D yellow fever vaccine.

This clonotype occurred a few times. The chain's CDR3 is CASSKDVGEQYF. The CDR3 DNA reads as TGTGCCAGCAGTAAGGACGTTGGGGAGCAGTACTTC. V and J are TRBV6-6 and TRBJ2-7; no reliable D call. V was shortened by 5 bases and J by 7 bases, with 12 bases between the two germline ends. The germline V gene encodes CDR1 MNHNY and CDR2 SVGAGI (reference sequence). CDR3 size: 12 residues.

This clonotype was picked up a small number of times. The rearrangement joins TRBV6-5 to TRBJ2-7; the match to TRBD1 covers 9 bases. The CDR3 is made up of 17 amino acids. In germline, CDR1 is MNHEY, CDR2 SVGAGI. V shed 0 bases, J shed 3 bases, and the junction held 9 bases outside the gene matches. As DNA, the CDR3 is TGTGCCAGCAGTTACTCACCCCGGACAGGGGCGCTCTACGAGCAGTACTTC. Protein: CASSYSPRTGALYEQYF.

This clonotype was found a few times. The rearrangement joins TRBV9 to TRBJ2-3; D remains ambiguous. Germline lookup yields CDR1 SGDLS and CDR2 YYNGEE. The CDR3 covers 16 residues. Trimming stripped 0 bases from V and 0 bases from J, with 11 bases between. CDR3 in DNA: TGTGCCAGCAGCGTAGCCCCAGACGACAGCACAGATACGCAGTATTTT. Protein sequence: CASSVAPDDSTDTQYF.

The table lists this clonotype with a few counts. The chain combines TRBV5-1 with TRBJ1-1; a weak D match, TRBD1 (5 bases). Germline lookup yields CDR1 SGHRS and CDR2 YFSETQ. The CDR3 has 15 residues. V was shortened by 0 bases and J by 4 bases, with 13 bases between the two germline ends. CDR3 in DNA: TGCGCCAGCAGCTTGGGGTCGGGCAGGGTCACTGAAGCTTTCTTT. It codes for CASSLGSGRVTEAFF.

The chain couples TRBV4-3 to TRBJ2-2; tentative D call: TRBD2 (6 bases). Trimming stripped 0 bases from V and 7 bases from J, with 9 bases between. Germline V lookup: CDR1 LGHNA, CDR2 YSLEER. The CDR3 is made up of 14 amino acids. CDR3 nucleotides: TGCGCCAGCAGCCAAGAGGCGGGGTACGGGGAGCTGTTTTTT. Amino acid sequence: CASSQEAGYGELFF.

V usage is TRBV20-1 and J usage is TRBJ1-4; the D gene is possibly TRBD1 (5 bases). Germline V CDR1 and CDR2: DFQATT, SNEGSKA (reference sequence). Trimming stripped 6 bases from V and 5 bases from J, with 13 bases between. This CDR3 has 13 residues. DNA for the CDR3: TGCAGTGCCCAGACAGAGCCGAATGAAAAACTGTTTTTT. Its translation: CSAQTEPNEKLFF.

This clonotype has only a few counts. The V call is TRBV6-2 or TRBV6-3, the J call TRBJ2-3; 9 bases agree with TRBD1. Germline V CDR1 and CDR2: MNHEY, SVGEGT. V was clipped by 5 bases and J by 4 bases; unmatched bases: 4. The CDR3 is 14 amino acids. CDR3 protein: CASSRQGVPDTQYF. CDR3 sequence (DNA): TGTGCCAGCAGTCGACAGGGGGTACCAGATACGCAGTATTTT.

V gene TRBV7-8 combines with J gene TRBJ2-7; D is uncertain. The germline CDR1 and CDR2 sequences are SGHVS and FQNEAQ. V was shortened by 5 bases and J by 0 bases, with 14 bases between the two germline ends. The length of the CDR3 is 15 residues. The CDR3 bases are TGTGCCAGCAGCCCCAACCGTCGGAGCTCCTACGAGCAGTACTTC. Its translation: CASSPNRRSSYEQYF.

This clonotype showed up many times. The chain employs TRBV20-1 and TRBJ2-7; 10 nucleotides line up with TRBD2. The CDR3 extends over 12 amino acids. Germline V gene sequence: CDR1 DFQATT, CDR2 SNEGSKA (reference sequence). V lost 6 bases and J lost 8; bases outside the gene matches: 7. The CDR3: CSAPGTSEKQYV. CDR3 sequence (DNA): TGCAGTGCGCCGGGGACTAGCGAGAAGCAGTACGTC.